A single sample gave rise to the 5 T cell receptor beta chains below, sequenced in a study of shared clonotypes between healthy human individuals. Assay: immunoSEQ multiplex PCR; the TCRdb copy retains only in-frame clones and omits some. This sample has hundreds of thousands of clones; around 80% occur once, and the top ten carry about 12%. The sequenced sample was PBMCs. These receptors all come from a woman aged 40 to 50 in good health. Some clones in this sample may be carry-over from other donors' samples.

The chain combines TRBV19 with TRBJ2-7, with D uncertain. In germline, CDR1 is LNHDA, CDR2 SQIVND (reference sequence). Trimming pared 6 bases from V and 7 bases from J, leaving 19 bases between. The CDR3 length is 14 residues. CDR3 loop: CASSPHRIKGEQYF. CDR3 DNA sequence: TGTGCCAGTAGCCCTCACAGAATTAAAGGGGAGCAGTACTTC.

The V gene is TRBV6-1, the J gene TRBJ1-5; 7 nucleotides agree with TRBD1. With V trimmed by 10 bases and J by 4 bases, 7 bases remained unmatched. This CDR3 spans 13 amino acids. Germline CDR1 reads MNHNS; CDR2 reads SASEGT. For the CDR3, the DNA is TGTGCCACCCACAAGGGGGCTAATCAGCCCCAGCATTTT. Encoded protein: CATHKGANQPQHF.

Worth noting for this clone: At one of its ends the junction is not consistent with the germline gene, which may arise from a read error. The rearrangement joins TRBV7-2 to TRBJ2-2; TRBD1 agrees at 9 bases. Germline V gives CDR1 SGHTA, CDR2 FQGNSA. This CDR3 contains 15 residues. The CDR3 loop is CASSLSPGTGREVFF. Written as DNA, the CDR3 is TGTGCCAGCAGCCTCAGTCCCGGGACAGGGAGGGAGGTGTTTTTT. The full variable domain, its missing parts supplied by reference TRBV7-2 and TRBJ2-2, is GAGVSQSPSNKVTEKGKDVELRCDPISGHTALYWYRQSLGQGLEFLIYFQGNSAPDKSGLPSDRFSAERTGGSVSTLTIQRTQQEDSAVYLCASSLSPGTGREVFFGEGSRLTVL.

The chain employs TRBV5-4 and TRBJ2-1; D is tentatively TRBD1 or TRBD2 (5 bases each). Germline V gene lookup returns CDR1 SGHNT and CDR2 YYREEE (reference sequence). The CDR3 totals 16 residues. Trimming stripped 4 bases from V and 7 bases from J, with 21 bases between. The CDR3: CASSPPGAAGLNEQFF. The CDR3, as DNA: TGTGCCAGCAGCCCCCCCGGGGCGGCGGGCTTAAATGAGCAGTTCTTC. The whole variable domain, remainder taken from reference TRBV5-4 and TRBJ2-1, is ETGVTQSPTHLIKTRGQQVTLRCSSQSGHNTVSWYQQALGQGPQFIFQYYREEENGRGNFPPRFSGLQFPNYSSELNVNALELDDSALYLCASSPPGAAGLNEQFFGPGTRLTVL.

This chain joins TRBV2 and TRBJ2-7, with D unresolved. There are 10 residues in the CDR3. Per the germline V gene, CDR1 is SNHLY and CDR2 is FYNNEI. V shed 6 bases and J shed 5 bases, with 5 bases lying between them. As DNA, the CDR3 is TGTGCCAGCAGAGACAACGAGCAGTACTTC. It yields the protein CASRDNEQYF.